This T cell receptor (beta chain) was profiled in a study of identical twins. Each CDR3 protein gets one entry after TCRdb re-called the 5' RACE reads with MiXCR. The sample shows roughly 750,000 distinct CDR3 sequences, approximately 21% of them seen only once. Study-wide results and limits: Fewer insertions were carried by abundant cord blood beta clonotypes, but none was seen in memory repertoires. Instead of following the same donors, the conclusions were based on cross-sectional statistical analysis.

In its sample, this clonotype was seen many times. Its antigen remains unknown. CDR3 size: 15 residues. V lost 6 bases and J 2 bases, leaving 14 bases between the germline ends. The same sample was also used in a study of T cells expressing NK-cell markers. This second report adds: HCMV seropositivity marked seven of the eight sequenced donors; one was seronegative. Four of the donors also had these clonotypes leading their CD3+CD56-NKG2C+ fraction.

This rearrangement joins TRBV12-3 or TRBV12-4 to TRBJ2-1; D possibly corresponds to TRBD2 (6 bases). The sequenced sample consisted of PBMCs. This receptor was taken from a woman aged 18-30 years in good health. The CDR3 DNA reads as TGTGCCAGCAGGGCCCGGGACTGGACCTACAATGAGCAGTTCTTC. Translating gives CASRARDWTYNEQFF.